Listed here are 8 T cell receptor beta chains from one sample, sequenced in a study of blood T cell repertoires in COVID-19. The table came from immunoSEQ multiplex PCR; TCRdb's copy has only in-frame clones and leaves some out. Of hundreds of thousands of clones detected, 88% appear once; the ten largest clones hold 8.3%. Sequencing was carried out using PBMCs or T cells enriched from blood (not recorded which). The receptors stem from a woman aged 55-69 years who had recovered from COVID-19.

The chain combines TRBV6-5 with TRBJ2-3; maybe TRBD1 (6 bases). This CDR3 is 16 amino acids long. From germline, CDR1 is MNHEY and CDR2 SVGAGI. Trimming removed 0 bases at V and 1 base at J, with 11 bases between. The CDR3 DNA sequence: TGTGCCAGCAGTTACTCCTGGACAGTTGGCACAGATACGCAGTATTTT. It specifies CASSYSWTVGTDTQYF.

CDR3 in amino acids: CASSKRPGQLTSYNEQFF. DNA for the CDR3: TGTGCCAGTAGTAAAAGACCGGGACAGTTGACTTCCTACAATGAGCAGTTCTTC. The chain joins TRBV19 to TRBJ2-1; 7 bases map to TRBD1. The germline gives CDR1 LNHDA, CDR2 SQIVND (reference sequence). The CDR3 is made up of 18 amino acids. J lost 1 base, V lost 4 bases, and 13 bases had no gene match.

V usage is TRBV6-5 and J usage is TRBJ2-7; 9 bases match TRBD1. This CDR3 has 14 amino acids. With V trimmed by 6 bases and J by 7 bases, 10 bases remained unmatched. Germline lookup yields CDR1 MNHEY and CDR2 SVGAGI. The CDR3 sequence: CASSLSGTGSEQYV. CDR3 nucleotide sequence: TGTGCCAGCAGCCTAAGTGGGACAGGGAGTGAGCAGTACGTC.

This clone was recorded once. The J gene is TRBJ2-1, the V gene TRBV29-1, with 7 nucleotides matching TRBD1. Germline CDR1 SQVTM, CDR2 ANQGSEA. CDR3 length: 13 residues. Unmatched junction bases numbered 4, after V lost 4 bases and J lost 4 bases. The CDR3 here is CSVAGTEYNEQFF. DNA for the CDR3: TGCAGCGTTGCGGGGACAGAGTACAATGAGCAGTTCTTC.

J is TRBJ2-7 and V is TRBV7-2, with 13 bases aligning to TRBD2. The germline V gene has CDR1 SGHTA and CDR2 FQGNSA. There are 15 residues in the CDR3. V trimming: 5 bases; J trimming: 4 bases; junction bases outside the gene matches: 5. The CDR3 reads CASSRGLAGDYEQYF. The CDR3, as DNA: TGTGCCAGCAGCCGCGGACTAGCGGGGGATTACGAGCAGTACTTC.

This chain uses TRBV10-2 with TRBJ2-7; 8 positions agree with TRBD1. This CDR3 is built from 13 residues. V lost 9 bases to trimming and J lost 2 bases; unmatched junction nucleotides: 6. Germline V CDR1 and CDR2: WSHSY, SAAADI. The CDR3 DNA sequence: TGCGCCAGTCGACAGGGGTCGGCCTACGAGCAGTACTTC. The encoded protein is CASRQGSAYEQYF.

The J gene is TRBJ1-2, the V gene TRBV11-2; D may be TRBD1 (5 bases). Trimming took off 1 base at V and 0 bases at J, with 12 bases between the two ends. The CDR3 consists of 16 residues. Per the germline V gene, CDR1 is SGHAT and CDR2 is FQNNGV. CDR3 residues: CASSLGAGLSNYGYTF. The CDR3 DNA follows: TGTGCCAGCAGCTTAGGGGCAGGGCTGTCTAACTATGGCTACACCTTC. Variable domain in full (rest from reference TRBV11-2 and TRBJ1-2): EAGVAQSPRYKIIEKRQSVAFWCNPISGHATLYWYQQILGQGPKLLIQFQNNGVVDDSQLPKDRFSAERLKGVDSTLKIQPAKLEDSAVYLCASSLGAGLSNYGYTFGSGTRLTVV.

The V and J genes are TRBV3-1 (or the pseudogene TRBV3-2) and TRBJ1-6; 9 nucleotides align to TRBD1. The CDR3 consists of 14 residues. Germline lookup yields CDR1 LGHDT and CDR2 YNNKEL (reference sequence). Trimming took 5 bases from V and 8 from J; bases not matched to a gene: 4. The CDR3 region is CASSVQGADSPLHF. The CDR3 DNA is TGTGCCAGCAGCGTACAGGGGGCTGATTCACCCCTCCACTTT.